This TCR beta chain was captured in a study of cytomegalovirus exposure and HLA in healthy donors (dated by TCRdb to 2016 to 2017). About the full investigation: According to an earlier analysis of 587 of the donors, 150 million to 200 million T cells yielded 117 million unique TCR beta sequences and about 300 Gb of sequence data. Typing coverage differed by locus: A, B, C, DRB1 and DQB1 were typed in about 620-640 donors, DQA1 in roughly 510, DPA1 in 600 to 610, and DPB1 in around 440. Approximately 300 gigabases of sequencing data and around 85 million unique TCR sequences made up an early release that covered approximately 650 HLA-typed donors. Rather than drawing on any new phenotypic data, the later analysis identified candidate immune exposures from TCR beta sequences and the way those sequences occurred across donors. Among the roughly 410 genotyped donors, around 81% belonged to the genetic ancestry cluster associated with self-reported Caucasian donors. Alongside the repertoire data, information on donor age, sex, ethnicity and CMV serostatus was compiled. To predict cytomegalovirus infection status, the study combined high-throughput TCR immunosequencing, statistical association of individual TCRs with disease status, and machine learning. Roughly 5 DR-DQ haplotypes were treated as single units for association and clustering because of strong linkage in the cohort. The aim of the study was to test whether cataloging public T cell receptors could identify signatures of past pathogen exposure. HLA typing included class I and class II loci at four-digit resolution. A separate validation cohort of about 110 different subjects was used in addition to the approximately 640-subject first cohort. On average, 235,054 unique TCR beta nucleotide sequences were sequenced per donor among 398 genotyped donors of the cohort, with roughly 18% of those sequences being non-productive. Using immunosequencing, the study profiled T cell repertoires from around 680 subjects and related those repertoires to cytomegalovirus serostatus. To study patterns of TCR occurrence, a later analysis re-analyzed previously published TCR beta repertoires from 600 to 750 donors and added high-resolution HLA genotyping. All discovery cohort repertoires had been generated on a single sequencing platform. In a later genetic analysis, genome-wide SNP genotypes for about 65% of the 666 donors were used, and that subset was treated as a discovery cohort. An earlier analysis of around 580 of the donors used high-throughput TCR beta sequencing to judge whether each TCR beta V gene segment behaved as functional or pseudogenic.

CDR1 is given as MNHEY and CDR2 as SMNVEV, both from the germline V gene (reference sequence). CDR3 length: 16 amino acids, cysteine to phenylalanine. Just the 48-base CDR3 DNA is kept, in frame starting at base 1. After removal of 5 bases from V and 7 bases from J, the junction retains 12 bases not matched to a gene. This clone showed up just a few times. This receptor's antigen is unknown. It has no much larger one-base neighbor in the sample; base qualities were not kept. The cohort consisted of some 730 healthy bone marrow donors. Cohort members were all nominally healthy when sampled, although unrecorded immune exposures were likely present. The donor tested CMV seronegative, placing the donor among the 300 to 450 seronegative members of the cohort. A peripheral blood sample was provided by each donor, and peripheral blood mononuclear cells were used for TCR beta sequencing. The Qiagen DNeasy Blood Extraction Kit was used to extract genomic DNA from the blood cell samples.

The library was produced with the immunoSEQ multiplex PCR assay. For the multiplex PCR, a mixture combining 60 forward primers for TCR Vbeta segments and 13 reverse primers for TCR Jbeta segments was used. A multiplex PCR assay on genomic DNA amplified the CDR3 region of rearranged TCR beta genes. The amplified TCR beta libraries were sequenced on the Illumina HiSeq System as 87-base-pair reads. The study's own analysis went as follows. Across the 670 or so repertoires, a later analysis counted 80 million or so unique TCR beta chains, around 11 million of which were shared by at least two donors. A nearest-neighbor algorithm error-corrected the raw reads and collapsed the reads into unique sequences, merging closely related sequences to remove PCR and sequencing errors. Alignment of CDR3 sequences to IMGT reference sequences was used to assign V, D and J gene segments. Each retained sequence needed at least a six-nucleotide match to both a V gene segment and a J gene segment. Rearrangements were called productive when the CDR3 lacked stop codons and stayed in frame with V and J; all others were non-productive. CDR3 was defined according to IMGT convention as the region running from the second conserved V-encoded cysteine to the conserved J-encoded phenylalanine. The earlier analysis of 500 to 750 of the donors excluded any sequence lacking an unambiguous match to a single V gene segment. In an earlier analysis of 587 of the donors, V segments were called functional above 56.7% productive rearrangements and were called segregating when the between-donor standard deviation exceeded 5%. To diagnose cytomegalovirus status from the catalog of TCR beta chain sequences, a statistical classification framework was built. A later analysis assigned V and J genes by comparing TCR nucleotide sequences with IMGT/GENE-DB human TR gene sequences. A later analysis assigned CDR3 sequences and most-parsimonious VDJ recombination scenarios with the TCRdist pipeline. In a later analysis, every TCR beta chain was defined by the combination of its CDR3 amino acid sequence and its V-gene family, and reads without a unique V-gene family were dropped. As a way to deal with suspected cross-contamination and a sequencing artifact, a later analysis dropped approximately 590 nucleotide sequences that were highly shared and had low generation probability. A later analysis calculated a clonal expansion index for each public chain from normalized within-repertoire ranks of inferred template counts. In a later analysis, generation probabilities were computed with a VDJ recombination model fitted to out-of-frame rearrangements, and the resulting probabilities were checked against IGoR. Hypergeometric tests were used in a later analysis to score TCR-TCR, TCR-HLA and TCR-CMV co-occurrence, with a repertoire-size bias correction applied to the TCR pairs. In a later analysis, false discovery rates were estimated by permuting HLA or CMV assignments 20 times. In a later analysis, co-occurring TCRs were grouped using DBSCAN, with TCRdist sequence similarity added in when clustering inside HLA-allele-positive subsets. Repertoires with fewer than 30,000 or more than 120,000 public chains were left out of co-occurrence clustering, as were a handful of repertoires with anomalous nucleotide sharing. Drawn from immuneACCESS, this table holds only the in-frame rearrangements with V and J called that TCRdb kept. Clones are partly lost; checked studies trace under half to an unresolved V gene and leave the rest unexplained. The DNA was the basis for D and trimming; V, J and clone size are from that table. The sample table holds some 190,000 clones, of which around 77% were seen once. Clones ranked in the top ten supply about 2.1% of the sample.

Results the study describes overall, beyond this receptor: Because the 87-base-pair reads could not distinguish some IMGT-functional V segments, including TRBV6-2 and TRBV6-3, those segments were excluded. Correlated functional status among segregating V segments might be attributable to linkage disequilibrium, but an unknown experimental factor could not be ruled out. A cluster of highly shared sequence variants was judged likely to represent a technical artifact of the sequencing pipeline. A later analysis found that TCR association rates varied across HLA loci, with DRB1 alleles showing the most associated TCRs and HLA-C alleles the fewest. The authors suggested that the approach could potentially be extended to other disease states and immunological phenotypes. In a later analysis, most CMV-associated TCR beta chains were found to appear HLA-restricted, with HLA associations seemingly driven largely by CMV exposure. Because counts were too low, more than 15 rarely observed V segments, including chromosome 9 orphons, were left out of the earlier analysis of about 500 of the donors. An earlier analysis of several hundred of the donors showed that most TCR beta V segments appeared in productive rearrangements either about 87% or about 30% of the time, which broadly matched IMGT annotations. At a false discovery rate of 0.05, a later analysis linked under 20,000 TCR beta sequences to specific HLA alleles. Assigning TCR associations to individual alleles was difficult when HLA alleles, especially DR and DQ, strongly co-occurred. A further reported finding was that TCR beta sequences accurately predicted the HLA-A and HLA-B alleles for most subjects in the first cohort. While some public TCRs were present in many individuals, most TCR sequences turned up only very rarely across donors. The classifier was reported to diagnose cytomegalovirus status with high specificity and sensitivity in both the original cohort and the validation cohort. A total of 150 to 200 TCR beta chains were listed by the study as associated with cytomegalovirus. In a later analysis, HLA-associated TCR beta chains showed more clonal expansion and lower generation probabilities than non-associated chains that were equally common. According to a later analysis, parvovirus B19, influenza, CMV and Epstein-Barr virus appeared linked to several top co-occurrence clusters. Compared with the roughly 600-donor mean, donors in an Asian-associated ancestry cluster had fewer N-insertions in productive TCRs, according to a later genetic analysis. The presence/absence analyses assumed that sequencing depth was roughly uniform across donors, and that assumption may not be true. This cohort had only TCR beta chains sequenced, and the lack of alpha or paired-chain data limited which features could be detected. For the cohort, immune exposure information was limited to CMV serostatus. A later genetic analysis associated a missense DCLRE1C variant with V-gene and J-gene trimming of TCR beta chains, and an independent cohort replicated the association. A few of the identified cytomegalovirus-associated TCR beta chains were confirmed in vitro to be specific for cytomegalovirus antigens. Because HLA typing was unavailable for some donors at each locus, only the typed subset was used in association tests.

The clonotype was recovered from a young woman in good health and CMV-seronegative. The V and J genes are TRBV27 and TRBJ1-4, with 8 junctional bases fitting TRBD1. The material sequenced was PBMCs. The CDR3 protein sequence reads: CASSVTYRGLGEKLFF. The nucleotide sequence reads as follows: TGTGCCAGCAGTGTAACATACAGGGGGTTGGGTGAAAAACTGTTTTTT.